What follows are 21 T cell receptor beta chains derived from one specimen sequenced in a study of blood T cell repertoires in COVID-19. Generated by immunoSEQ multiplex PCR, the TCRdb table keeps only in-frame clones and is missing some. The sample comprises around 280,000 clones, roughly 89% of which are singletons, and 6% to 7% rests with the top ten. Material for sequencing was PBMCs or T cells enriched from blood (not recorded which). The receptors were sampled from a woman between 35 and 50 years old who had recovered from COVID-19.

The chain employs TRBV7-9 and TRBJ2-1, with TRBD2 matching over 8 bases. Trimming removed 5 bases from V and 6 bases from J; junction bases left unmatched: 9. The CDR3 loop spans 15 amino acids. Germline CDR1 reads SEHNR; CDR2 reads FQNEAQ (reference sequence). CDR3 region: CASSAQLAEVNEQFF. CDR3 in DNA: TGTGCCAGCAGCGCCCAACTAGCGGAAGTCAATGAGCAGTTCTTC. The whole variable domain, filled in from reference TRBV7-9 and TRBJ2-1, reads DTGVSQNPRHKITKRGQNVTFRCDPISEHNRLYWYRQTLGQGPEFLTYFQNEAQLEKSRLLSDRFSAERPKGSFSTLEIQRTEQGDSAMYLCASSAQLAEVNEQFFGPGTRLTVL.

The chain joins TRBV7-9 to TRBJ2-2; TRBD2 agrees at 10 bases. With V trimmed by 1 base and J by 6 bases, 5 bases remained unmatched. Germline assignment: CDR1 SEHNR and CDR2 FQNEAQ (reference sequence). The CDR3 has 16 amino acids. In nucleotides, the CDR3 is TGTGCCAGCAGCTTAGGACCTAGCGGGAGCTCCGGGGAGCTGTTTTTT. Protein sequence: CASSLGPSGSSGELFF.

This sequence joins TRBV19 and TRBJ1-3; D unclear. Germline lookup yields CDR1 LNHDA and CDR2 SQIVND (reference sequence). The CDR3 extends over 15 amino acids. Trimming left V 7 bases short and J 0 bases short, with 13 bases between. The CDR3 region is CASTGRPLSGNTIYF. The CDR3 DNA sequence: TGTGCCAGTACCGGCAGGCCCCTCTCTGGAAACACCATATATTTT.

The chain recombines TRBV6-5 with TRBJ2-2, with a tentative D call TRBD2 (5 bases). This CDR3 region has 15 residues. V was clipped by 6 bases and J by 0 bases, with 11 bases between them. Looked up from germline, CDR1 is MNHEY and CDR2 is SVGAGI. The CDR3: CASRLEITNTGELFF. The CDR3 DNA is TGTGCCAGCAGACTAGAGATCACGAACACCGGGGAGCTGTTTTTT.

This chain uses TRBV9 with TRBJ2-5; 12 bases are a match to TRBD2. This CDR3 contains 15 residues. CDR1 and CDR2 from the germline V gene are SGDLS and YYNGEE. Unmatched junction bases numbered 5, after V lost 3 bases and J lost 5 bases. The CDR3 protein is CASSETSGSFETQYF. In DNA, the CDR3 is TGTGCCAGCAGCGAGACTAGCGGGAGCTTTGAGACCCAGTACTTC. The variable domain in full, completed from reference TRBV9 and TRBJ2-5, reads DSGVTQTPKHLITATGQRVTLRCSPRSGDLSVYWYQQSLDQGLQFLIQYYNGEERAKGNILERFSAQQFPDLHSELNLSSLELGDSALYFCASSETSGSFETQYFGPGTRLLVL.

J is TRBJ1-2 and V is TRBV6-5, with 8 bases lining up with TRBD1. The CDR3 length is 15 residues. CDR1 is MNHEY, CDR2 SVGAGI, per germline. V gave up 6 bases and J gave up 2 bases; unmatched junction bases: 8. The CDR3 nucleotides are TGTGCCAGCAGCCACAGCAGGGGGCTGAACTATGGCTACACCTTC. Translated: CASSHSRGLNYGYTF.

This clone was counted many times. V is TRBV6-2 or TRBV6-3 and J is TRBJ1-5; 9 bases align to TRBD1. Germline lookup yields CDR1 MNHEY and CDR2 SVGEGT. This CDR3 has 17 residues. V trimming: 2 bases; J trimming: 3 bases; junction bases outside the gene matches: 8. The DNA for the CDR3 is TGTGCCAGCAGTTACGAGATTGGGACAGGGCTCAATCAGCCCCAGCATTTT. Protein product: CASSYEIGTGLNQPQHF.

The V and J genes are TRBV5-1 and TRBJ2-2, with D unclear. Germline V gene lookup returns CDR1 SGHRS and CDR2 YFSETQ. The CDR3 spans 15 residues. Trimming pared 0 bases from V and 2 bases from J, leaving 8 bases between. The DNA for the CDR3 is TGCGCCAGCAGCTTGGTCCTGACTAACACCGGGGAGCTGTTTTTT. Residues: CASSLVLTNTGELFF. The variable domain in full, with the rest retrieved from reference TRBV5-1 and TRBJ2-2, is KAGVTQTPRYLIKTRGQQVTLSCSPISGHRSVSWYQQTPGQGLQFLFEYFSETQRNKGNFPGRFSGRQFSNSRSEMNVSTLELGDSALYLCASSLVLTNTGELFFGEGSRLTVL.

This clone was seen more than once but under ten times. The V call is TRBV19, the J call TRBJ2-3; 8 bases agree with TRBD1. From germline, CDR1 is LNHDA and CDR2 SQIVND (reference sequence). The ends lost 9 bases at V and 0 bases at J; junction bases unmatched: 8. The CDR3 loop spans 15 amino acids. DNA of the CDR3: TGTGCCAGCAGACAGGGGTCAACTAGCACAGATACGCAGTATTTT. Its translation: CASRQGSTSTDTQYF.

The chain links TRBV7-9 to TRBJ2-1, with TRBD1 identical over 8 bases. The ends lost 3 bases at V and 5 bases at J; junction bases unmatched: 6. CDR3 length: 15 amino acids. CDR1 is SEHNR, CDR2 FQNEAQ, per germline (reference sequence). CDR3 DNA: TGTGCCAGCAGCTTCCGGGACAGGCTAAACAATGAGCAGTTCTTC. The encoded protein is CASSFRDRLNNEQFF.

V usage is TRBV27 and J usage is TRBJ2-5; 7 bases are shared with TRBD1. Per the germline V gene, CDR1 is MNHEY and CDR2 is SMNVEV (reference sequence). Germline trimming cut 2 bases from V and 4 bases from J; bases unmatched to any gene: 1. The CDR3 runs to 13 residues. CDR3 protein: CASSLRQGETQYF. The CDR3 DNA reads TGTGCCAGCAGTTTAAGACAGGGAGAGACCCAGTACTTC.

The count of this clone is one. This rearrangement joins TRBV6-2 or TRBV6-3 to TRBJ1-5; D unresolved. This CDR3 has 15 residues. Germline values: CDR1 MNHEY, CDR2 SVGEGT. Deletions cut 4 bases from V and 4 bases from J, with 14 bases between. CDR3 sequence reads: CASSSQILANQPQHF. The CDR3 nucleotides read TGTGCCAGCAGTTCCCAAATCTTAGCAAATCAGCCCCAGCATTTT.

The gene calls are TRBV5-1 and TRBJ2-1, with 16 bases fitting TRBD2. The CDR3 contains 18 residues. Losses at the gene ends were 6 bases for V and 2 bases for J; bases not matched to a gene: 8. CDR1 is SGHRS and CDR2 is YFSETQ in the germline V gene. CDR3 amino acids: CASMLPGTSGRAYNEQFF. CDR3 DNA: TGCGCCAGCATGCTTCCCGGGACTAGCGGGAGGGCCTACAATGAGCAGTTCTTC.

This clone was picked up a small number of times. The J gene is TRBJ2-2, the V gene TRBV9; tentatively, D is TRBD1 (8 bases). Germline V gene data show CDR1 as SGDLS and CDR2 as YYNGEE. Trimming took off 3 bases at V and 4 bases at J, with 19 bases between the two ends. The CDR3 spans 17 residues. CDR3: CASSASRTGRVTGELFF. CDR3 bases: TGTGCCAGCAGCGCCAGCCGGACAGGGAGGGTCACCGGGGAGCTGTTTTTT.

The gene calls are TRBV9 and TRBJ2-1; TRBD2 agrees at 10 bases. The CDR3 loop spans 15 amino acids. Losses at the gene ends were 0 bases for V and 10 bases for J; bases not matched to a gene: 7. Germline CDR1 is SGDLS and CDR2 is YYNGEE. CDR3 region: CASSVVLAGADEQFF. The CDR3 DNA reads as TGTGCCAGCAGCGTAGTCCTAGCGGGAGCAGACGAGCAGTTCTTC.

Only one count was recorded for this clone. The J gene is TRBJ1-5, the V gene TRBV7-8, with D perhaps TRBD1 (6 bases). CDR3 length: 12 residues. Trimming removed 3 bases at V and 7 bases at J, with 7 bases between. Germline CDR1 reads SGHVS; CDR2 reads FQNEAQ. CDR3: CASSFTGQPQHF. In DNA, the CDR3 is TGTGCCAGCAGCTTTACAGGGCAGCCCCAGCATTTT.

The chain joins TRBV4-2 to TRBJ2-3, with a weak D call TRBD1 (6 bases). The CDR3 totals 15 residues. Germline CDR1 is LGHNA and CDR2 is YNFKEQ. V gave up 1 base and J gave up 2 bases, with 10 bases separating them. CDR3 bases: TGTGCCAGCAGCCAAGGTGGACAGCACACAGATACGCAGTATTTT. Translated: CASSQGGQHTDTQYF.

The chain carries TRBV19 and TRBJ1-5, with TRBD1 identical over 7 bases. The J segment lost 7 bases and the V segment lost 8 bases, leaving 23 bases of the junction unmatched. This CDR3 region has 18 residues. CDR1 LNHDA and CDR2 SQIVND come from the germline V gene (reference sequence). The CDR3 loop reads CASLRSATGPQTGQPQHF. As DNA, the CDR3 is TGTGCCAGTCTGAGGTCCGCGACAGGGCCACAAACGGGGCAGCCCCAGCATTTT.

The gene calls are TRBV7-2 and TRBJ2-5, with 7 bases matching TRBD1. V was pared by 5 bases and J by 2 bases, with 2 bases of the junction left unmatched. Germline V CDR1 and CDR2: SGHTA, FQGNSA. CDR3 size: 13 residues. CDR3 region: CASSRGLQETQYF. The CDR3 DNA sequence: TGTGCCAGCAGCAGGGGGCTTCAAGAGACCCAGTACTTC. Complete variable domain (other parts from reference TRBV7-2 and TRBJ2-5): GAGVSQSPSNKVTEKGKDVELRCDPISGHTALYWYRQSLGQGLEFLIYFQGNSAPDKSGLPSDRFSAERTGGSVSTLTIQRTQQEDSAVYLCASSRGLQETQYFGPGTRLLVL.

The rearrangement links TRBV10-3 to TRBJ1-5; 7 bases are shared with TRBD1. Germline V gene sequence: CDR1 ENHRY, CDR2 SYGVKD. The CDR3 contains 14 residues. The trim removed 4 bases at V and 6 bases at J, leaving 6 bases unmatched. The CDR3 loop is CAISVQGSAQPQHF. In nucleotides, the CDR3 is TGTGCCATCAGTGTACAGGGGTCAGCTCAGCCCCAGCATTTT.

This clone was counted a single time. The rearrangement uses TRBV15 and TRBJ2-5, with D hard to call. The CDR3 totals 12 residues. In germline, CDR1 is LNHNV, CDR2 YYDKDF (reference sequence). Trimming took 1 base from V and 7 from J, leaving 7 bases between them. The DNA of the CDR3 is TGTGCCACCAGCAGAGTCGGAGTGACCCAGTACTTC. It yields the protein CATSRVGVTQYF.